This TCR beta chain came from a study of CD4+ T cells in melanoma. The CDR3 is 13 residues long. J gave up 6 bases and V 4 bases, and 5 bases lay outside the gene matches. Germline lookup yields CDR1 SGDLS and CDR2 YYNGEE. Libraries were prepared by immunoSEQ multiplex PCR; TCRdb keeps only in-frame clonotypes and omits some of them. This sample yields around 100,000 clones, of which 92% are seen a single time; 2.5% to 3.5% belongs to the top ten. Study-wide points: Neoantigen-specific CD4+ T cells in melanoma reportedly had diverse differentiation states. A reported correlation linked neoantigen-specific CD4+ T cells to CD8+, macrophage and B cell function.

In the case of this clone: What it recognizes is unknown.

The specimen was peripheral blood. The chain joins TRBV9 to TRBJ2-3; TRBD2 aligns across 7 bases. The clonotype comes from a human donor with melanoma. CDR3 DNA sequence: TGTGCCAGCAGCTCCTGGGGGGGGGATACGCAGTATTTT. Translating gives CASSSWGGDTQYF.